These 16 T cell receptor beta chains were all obtained from the same sample, sequenced in a study of Graves' ophthalmopathy and Graves' hyperthyroidism. From RNA, the CDR3 regions of TCR beta chains were amplified and sequenced. Investigators did first-round RT-PCR with HTBI primers, then second-round multiplex PCR. TCRdb called the multiplex PCR reads again in MiXCR, with one record for every CDR3 protein. This table has a few hundred thousand distinct CDR3 sequences, 15% to 20% appearing once. The sample was peripheral blood. All receptors derive from a woman under 30 with Graves' ophthalmopathy.

In this sample, this clonotype turned up many times. A much larger clone lies one base from this, so it may be a read error. The chain combines TRBV12-3 or TRBV12-4 with TRBJ1-3; 7 positions match TRBD1. Losses at the gene ends were 10 bases for V and 0 bases for J; bases not matched to a gene: 3. The CDR3 spans 13 residues. The CDR3 nucleotides read TGTGCCACCAGGGACAGCTCTGGAAACACCATATATTTT. This translates into CATRDSSGNTIYF.

This chain links TRBV6-1 with TRBJ2-5; 10 positions match TRBD1. Per germline, CDR1 MNHNS and CDR2 SASEGT. This CDR3 comprises 14 residues. Trimming at V came to 9 bases and at J to 4 bases, leaving 8 bases not matched to a gene. CDR3 amino acids: CASKRQGARETQYF. The CDR3 nucleotides are TGTGCCAGTAAGAGACAGGGGGCGAGAGAGACCCAGTACTTC.

This clonotype was counted at least ten times. The V and J genes are TRBV19 and TRBJ2-5; TRBD2 matches at 7 bases. From germline, CDR1 is LNHDA and CDR2 SQIVND (reference sequence). J gave up 4 bases and V 5 bases, and 10 bases lay outside the gene matches. This CDR3 region has 15 residues. The CDR3 region is CASSWGTGGGETQYF. CDR3 bases: TGTGCCAGTAGTTGGGGCACGGGGGGTGGAGAGACCCAGTACTTC.

This clonotype has at least ten counts. The genes are TRBV6-5 and TRBJ1-1; no clear D. The CDR3 length is 12 residues. V was cut by 6 bases and J by 4 bases, with 9 bases left in between. Germline loops: CDR1 MNHEY, CDR2 SVGAGI. The CDR3 DNA is TGTGCCAGCAGAACTCAAAGCACTGAAGCTTTCTTT. Amino acid sequence: CASRTQSTEAFF.

This clonotype has a count of ten or more. The chain joins TRBV3-1 to TRBJ2-4, with no clear D. Germline CDR1 is LGHDT and CDR2 is YNNKEL (reference sequence). This CDR3 contains 14 residues. The V and J ends lost 2 bases and 9 bases respectively, with 14 bases between them. The CDR3, as DNA: TGTGCCAGCAGCCAACGAGCCCCTATGGGCATTCAGTACTTC. Its protein product is CASSQRAPMGIQYF. The full variable domain, its missing parts supplied by reference TRBV3-1 and TRBJ2-4, is DTAVSQTPKYLVTQMGNDKSIKCEQNLGHDTMYWYKQDSKKFLKIMFSYNNKELIINETVPNRFSPKSPDKAHLNLHINSLELGDSAVYFCASSQRAPMGIQYFGAGTRLSVL.

This clonotype has at least ten counts. V and J are TRBV12-3 or TRBV12-4 and TRBJ1-5; 9 bases align to TRBD1. V lost 3 bases, J lost 4 bases, and 7 bases stayed unmatched. The CDR3 runs 16 residues. Written as DNA, the CDR3 is TGTGCCAGCAGTTTGGGGGACAGGGTCCATAATCAGCCCCAGCATTTT. It codes for CASSLGDRVHNQPQHF.

This clonotype was seen at least ten times. The chain has TRBV7-9 and TRBJ2-7; no clear D. Trimming removed 4 bases at V and 4 bases at J, with 17 bases between. The CDR3 extends over 15 amino acids. CDR1 is SEHNR, CDR2 FQNEAQ, per germline (reference sequence). The CDR3 spells CASSSSSTIEYEQYF. CDR3 DNA sequence: TGTGCCAGCAGCTCAAGCAGTACCATAGAATACGAGCAGTACTTC. Full variable domain (missing parts from reference TRBV7-9 and TRBJ2-7): DTGVSQNPRHKITKRGQNVTFRCDPISEHNRLYWYRQTLGQGPEFLTYFQNEAQLEKSRLLSDRFSAERPKGSFSTLEIQRTEQGDSAMYLCASSSSSTIEYEQYFGPGTRLTVT.

There are many counts of this clonotype. The V and J genes are TRBV29-1 and TRBJ2-7; D gene uncertain. Germline CDR1 and CDR2: SQVTM and ANQGSEA. Trimming pared 3 bases from V and 7 bases from J, leaving 16 bases between. There are 13 residues in the CDR3. In nucleotides, the CDR3 is TGCAGCGTTGATTGGGGAAGTCACGAGGAGCAGTACTTC. Translating gives CSVDWGSHEEQYF.

This clonotype has at least ten counts. V is TRBV7-2 and J is TRBJ1-1; D uncertain. V dropped 6 bases and J dropped 6 bases, with 8 bases sitting between them. Germline-derived CDR1 and CDR2 are SGHTA and FQGNSA. The CDR3 contains 11 residues. The CDR3 region has the DNA TGTGCCAGCAGACGTCAAGCTGAAGCTTTCTTT. This translates into CASRRQAEAFF.

This clonotype was found many times. The chain carries TRBV27 and TRBJ1-1; maybe TRBD1 (5 bases). The CDR3 loop spans 16 amino acids. Per the germline V gene, CDR1 is MNHEY and CDR2 is SMNVEV (reference sequence). The germline V and J ends were trimmed by 7 bases and 5 bases, with 23 bases remaining between them. In DNA, the CDR3 is TGTGCCAGCAAACCTTATATTCGGGGGGGTTGGACTGAAGCTTTCTTT. Protein: CASKPYIRGGWTEAFF.

In this sample, this clonotype turned up many times. V usage is TRBV20-1 and J usage is TRBJ1-3, with D possibly TRBD1 on 5 matching bases. The germline V and J ends were trimmed by 6 bases and 0 bases, with 12 bases remaining between them. This CDR3 comprises 14 residues. In germline, CDR1 is DFQATT, CDR2 SNEGSKA (reference sequence). The CDR3 region has the DNA TGCAGTGCCTTAGACAGCAGCTCTGGAAACACCATATATTTT. Protein sequence: CSALDSSSGNTIYF.

This clonotype was seen many times. V usage is TRBV6-5 and J usage is TRBJ2-4; 8 nucleotides agree with TRBD1. Germline CDR1 reads MNHEY; CDR2 reads SVGAGI. After removal of 0 bases from V and 1 base from J, the junction contained 17 bases not matched to a gene. The CDR3 loop spans 21 amino acids. In nucleotides, the CDR3 is TGTGCCAGCAGTTACTCGAACCTCGCGACAGGGGTCCCCTTTGCCAAAAACATTCAGTACTTC. This gives the protein CASSYSNLATGVPFAKNIQYF.

This clonotype showed up many times. This chain connects TRBV7-2 to TRBJ1-2; TRBD1 agrees at 7 bases. CDR1 SGHTA and CDR2 FQGNSA come from the germline V gene. V was clipped by 5 bases and J by 8 bases; unmatched bases: 11. This CDR3 comprises 14 residues. The CDR3 loop reads CASSRGTDAGGYTF. The CDR3 nucleotides are TGTGCCAGCAGCCGTGGGACAGACGCAGGGGGCTACACCTTC.

This clonotype was seen many times. The chain recombines TRBV24-1 with TRBJ2-5; no reliable D call. V gave up 2 bases and J gave up 5 bases, with 5 bases separating them. This CDR3 has 12 amino acids. Germline V CDR1 and CDR2: KGHDR, SFDVKD. The CDR3: CATSDYRETQYF. Here the CDR3 DNA reads TGTGCCACCAGTGATTACCGGGAGACCCAGTACTTC.

The chain is built from TRBV7-2 and TRBJ2-5; 11 bases match TRBD1. This CDR3 spans 16 amino acids. After removal of 5 bases from V and 5 bases from J, the junction contained 10 bases not matched to a gene. CDR1 and CDR2 from the germline V gene are SGHTA and FQGNSA. The CDR3 DNA follows: TGTGCCAGCAGCCCCAGGACAGGGGGCAGAATGGAGACCCAGTACTTC. Encoded protein: CASSPRTGGRMETQYF.

This clonotype has at least ten counts. V usage is TRBV12-3 or TRBV12-4 and J usage is TRBJ2-5; TRBD2 matches at 8 bases. This CDR3 contains 15 residues. With V trimmed by 6 bases and J by 5 bases, 11 bases remained unmatched. The CDR3: CASSLRRGDGETQYF. CDR3 sequence (DNA): TGTGCCAGCAGCCTTAGGCGGGGGGATGGGGAGACCCAGTACTTC.